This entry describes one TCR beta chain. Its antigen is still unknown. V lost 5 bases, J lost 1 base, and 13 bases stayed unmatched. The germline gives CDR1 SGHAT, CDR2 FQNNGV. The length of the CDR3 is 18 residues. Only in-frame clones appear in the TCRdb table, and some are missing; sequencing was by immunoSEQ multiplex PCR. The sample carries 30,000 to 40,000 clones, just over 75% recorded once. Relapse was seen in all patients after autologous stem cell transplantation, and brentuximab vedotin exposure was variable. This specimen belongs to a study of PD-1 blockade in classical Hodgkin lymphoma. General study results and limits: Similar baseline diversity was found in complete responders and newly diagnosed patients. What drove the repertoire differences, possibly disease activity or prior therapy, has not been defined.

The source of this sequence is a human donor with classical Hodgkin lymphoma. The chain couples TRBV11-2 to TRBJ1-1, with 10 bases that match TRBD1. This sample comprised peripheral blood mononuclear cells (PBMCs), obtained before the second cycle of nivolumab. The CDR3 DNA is TGTGCCAGCAGCCTCGACAGGGGGCGCATAATACCGAACACTGAAGCTTTCTTT. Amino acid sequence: CASSLDRGRIIPNTEAFF.